The 24 T cell receptor beta chains given below trace back to one sample, sequenced in a study of shared clonotypes between healthy human individuals. Here immunoSEQ multiplex PCR was the method, and the copy in TCRdb shows in-frame clones only, minus some. The sample shows some 2,000,000 clones, about 95% of them seen only once. CD45RO-negative CD8 cells positively selected for CCR7 made up the naive population, which excluded terminally differentiated effector memory CD45RA+ cells. Input material: naive CD8+ T cells sorted from blood. The receptors come from a young man in good health.

The chain has TRBV5-6 and TRBJ1-2, with D unresolved. The CDR3 loop spans 15 amino acids. The germline CDR1 and CDR2 sequences are SGHDT and YYEEEE. V was pared by 3 bases and J by 4 bases, with 16 bases between. The CDR3 spells CASSSPNPGFYGYTF. CDR3 DNA sequence: TGTGCCAGCAGCTCCCCCAACCCAGGATTCTATGGCTACACCTTC.

The J gene is TRBJ2-5, the V gene TRBV4-3; D not certain. CDR1 is LGHNA, CDR2 YSLEER, per germline. CDR3 length: 14 amino acids. The V end lost 0 bases, the J end lost 7 bases, and 12 bases lay between the germline ends. The CDR3 protein is CASSQEWAAGTQYF. The CDR3, as DNA: TGCGCCAGCAGCCAAGAGTGGGCAGCTGGGACCCAGTACTTC.

This clone was detected only once. CDR3 sequence: CASSIGSRTYEQYF. CDR3 sequence (DNA): TGTGCCAGTAGTATAGGGTCAAGAACCTACGAGCAGTACTTC. The chain combines TRBV19 with TRBJ2-7; D is unclear. The V gene's germline CDR1 is LNHDA and CDR2 SQIVND (reference sequence). The CDR3 extends over 14 amino acids. Trimming stripped 1 base from V and 2 bases from J, with 9 bases between. Complete variable domain (other parts from reference TRBV19 and TRBJ2-7): DGGITQSPKYLFRKEGQNVTLSCEQNLNHDAMYWYRQDPGQGLRLIYYSQIVNDFQKGDIAEGYSVSREKKESFPLTVTSAQKNPTAFYLCASSIGSRTYEQYFGPGTRLTVT.

The chain uses TRBV13 and TRBJ2-7, with D unresolved. V was cut by 4 bases and J by 7 bases, with 14 bases left in between. The CDR3 contains 13 residues. CDR1 is PRHDT, CDR2 FYEKMQ, per germline (reference sequence). CDR3 DNA sequence: TGTGCCAGCAGCTCCTTGGGATACTTGGAGCAGTACTTC. This gives the protein CASSSLGYLEQYF.

The chain combines TRBV28 with TRBJ2-4; 7 bases line up with TRBD1. The CDR3 totals 12 residues. The V and J ends lost 7 bases and 9 bases, in that order; junction bases with no gene match: 6. Looked up from germline, CDR1 is MDHEN and CDR2 is SYDVKM. DNA of the CDR3: TGTGCCAGCAATTCAGGGGGTGTCATTCAGTACTTC. As protein: CASNSGGVIQYF.

The CDR3 nucleotides read TGTGCCAGCAGCTTGGGTTCAGGGGCCTACGAGCAGTACTTC. The encoded protein is CASSLGSGAYEQYF. The chain joins TRBV5-4 to TRBJ2-7; TRBD1 might be the D (6 bases). V gave up 0 bases and J gave up 2 bases, with 9 bases separating them. This CDR3 region has 14 residues. Germline CDR1 is SGHNT and CDR2 is YYREEE (reference sequence).

This clone was seen just once. V and J are TRBV7-9 and TRBJ2-1; 9 bases map to TRBD1. Germline CDR1 reads SEHNR; CDR2 reads FQNEAQ (reference sequence). CDR3 size: 14 residues. Trimming took 4 bases from V and 8 from J; bases not matched to a gene: 6. CDR3 in amino acids: CASSSTGGFDEQFF. CDR3 bases: TGTGCCAGCAGCTCGACAGGGGGATTCGATGAGCAGTTCTTC.

About this clone itself: An end of the junction does not agree with germline; a read error may underlie this. This rearrangement joins TRBV4-1 to TRBJ2-2, with D tentatively TRBD2 (7 bases). The CDR3 length is 17 residues. CDR1 is MGHRA, CDR2 YSYEKL, per germline. The CDR3 region is CASSQVRGGANTGELFF. The CDR3 DNA reads as TGCGCCAGCAGTCAAGTGAGGGGGGGCGCGAACACCGGGGAGCTGTTTTTT.

The rearrangement links TRBV19 to TRBJ1-5; D may be TRBD1 (5 bases). The CDR3 extends over 16 amino acids. Trimming left V 6 bases short and J 6 bases short, with 21 bases between. The germline V gene has CDR1 LNHDA and CDR2 SQIVND (reference sequence). Here the CDR3 reads CASSLSGTGLGQPQHF. CDR3 nucleotide sequence: TGTGCCAGTAGCCTCTCCGGGACGGGATTGGGTCAGCCCCAGCATTTT.

The chain joins TRBV18 to TRBJ2-5; D is uncertain. Germline-derived CDR1 and CDR2 are KGHSH and LQKENI. The CDR3 is 13 amino acids. Trimming pared 3 bases from V and 2 bases from J, leaving 7 bases between. CDR3 sequence: CASSPVSQETQYF. Written as DNA, the CDR3 is TGTGCCAGCTCACCCGTCTCACAAGAGACCCAGTACTTC.

The chain is built from TRBV7-9 and TRBJ2-7; D is unclear. Germline loops: CDR1 SEHNR, CDR2 FQNEAQ (reference sequence). The CDR3 length is 16 residues. V lost 5 bases, J lost 4 bases, and 21 bases lay in between. CDR3 sequence (DNA): TGTGCCAGCAGCCCTACGGGTGCCACAGACGGTTACGAGCAGTACTTC. Its protein product is CASSPTGATDGYEQYF.

The V and J genes are TRBV4-1 and TRBJ1-4, with D tentatively TRBD1 (5 bases). This CDR3 comprises 14 residues. Germline V gives CDR1 MGHRA, CDR2 YSYEKL. The germline V and J ends were trimmed by 5 bases and 5 bases, with 12 bases remaining between them. The CDR3 loop reads CASSYRGLNEKLFF. Written as DNA, the CDR3 is TGCGCCAGCAGCTATCGGGGCCTAAATGAAAAACTGTTTTTT.

The chain couples TRBV4-1 to TRBJ2-7; no reliable D call. The CDR3 has 13 amino acids. CDR1 and CDR2 (germline): MGHRA, YSYEKL. Trimming took off 0 bases at V and 6 bases at J, with 9 bases between the two ends. CDR3 DNA: TGCGCCAGCAGCCAAGATCGGGTCGGCGAGCAGTACTTC. Its translation: CASSQDRVGEQYF.

The V gene is TRBV6-5, the J gene TRBJ1-2; no clear D. The CDR3 contains 14 residues. CDR1 and CDR2 from the germline V gene are MNHEY and SVGAGI. V was clipped by 6 bases and J by 5 bases, with 16 bases between them. DNA of the CDR3: TGTGCCAGCAGCTCAACCACTCTTCAATATGGCTACACCTTC. Translating gives CASSSTTLQYGYTF.

The CDR3 bases are TGTGCCAGTAGTATAGGCGATTCACAGGGTCTGAACACTGAAGCTTTCTTT. As protein: CASSIGDSQGLNTEAFF. This chain uses TRBV19 with TRBJ1-1; possible D gene TRBD1, 6 bases. Trimming removed 1 base from V and 0 bases from J, with 15 bases in between. Germline V gene data show CDR1 as LNHDA and CDR2 as SQIVND (reference sequence). The CDR3 totals 17 residues.

The chain recombines TRBV6-6 with TRBJ1-6, with D tentatively TRBD1 (6 bases). Trimming cost V 9 bases and J 9 bases, with 15 bases left between them. From germline, CDR1 is MNHNY and CDR2 SVGAGI (reference sequence). The CDR3 sequence is 13 residues long. CDR3 sequence reads: CASNRDPFSPLHF. The CDR3 bases are TGTGCCAGTAACAGGGACCCTTTTTCACCCCTCCACTTT.

Comments on this clone: Other nucleotide sequences from this sample produce the same CDR3. The V call is TRBV29-1, the J call TRBJ2-7, with D perhaps TRBD1 or TRBD2 (5 bases each). This CDR3 is built from 11 residues. CDR1 and CDR2 from the germline V gene are SQVTM and ANQGSEA. V was trimmed by 4 bases and J by 3 bases, leaving 7 bases between them. CDR3 in amino acids: CSVGDGYEQYF. DNA for the CDR3: TGCAGCGTTGGGGACGGCTACGAGCAGTACTTC.

The chain carries TRBV7-6 and TRBJ1-6; D uncertain. Trimming cost V 2 bases and J 5 bases, with 4 bases left between them. Germline lookup yields CDR1 SGHVS and CDR2 FNYEAQ. The CDR3 is 13 amino acids. The CDR3 nucleotides read TGTGCCAGCAGCTTAAGCGATAATTCACCCCTCCACTTT. Its translation is CASSLSDNSPLHF.

The J gene is TRBJ2-7, the V gene TRBV2, with 9 nucleotides matching TRBD1. Looked up from germline, CDR1 is SNHLY and CDR2 is FYNNEI. V shed 3 bases and J 5 bases; nucleotides not matched to a gene: 5. This CDR3 has 14 amino acids. The CDR3 region has the DNA TGTGCCAGCAGTGAGGGACAGGGACTTCACGAGCAGTACTTC. Amino acid sequence: CASSEGQGLHEQYF.

The V call is TRBV25-1, the J call TRBJ1-2; no clear D. V was cut by 4 bases and J by 8 bases, with 14 bases left in between. This CDR3 is 13 amino acids long. In germline, CDR1 is MGHDK, CDR2 SYGVNS. This CDR3 reads CASSGPNLGGYTF. In DNA form, the CDR3 reads TGTGCCAGCAGTGGCCCCAACCTGGGGGGCTACACCTTC.

The rearrangement joins TRBV6-4 to TRBJ2-7; 9 bases agree with TRBD1. Germline values: CDR1 MRHNA, CDR2 SNTAGT. There are 13 residues in the CDR3. The V and J ends lost 3 bases and 5 bases, in that order; junction bases with no gene match: 2. The DNA for the CDR3 is TGTGCCAGCAGTGAGGGACAGGGCAACGAGCAGTACTTC. Translating it yields CASSEGQGNEQYF.

The gene calls are TRBV5-6 and TRBJ1-2, with D perhaps TRBD1 (6 bases). Germline values: CDR1 SGHDT, CDR2 YYEEEE. V was trimmed by 4 bases and J by 0 bases, leaving 16 bases between them. CDR3 size: 16 residues. CDR3 DNA sequence: TGTGCCAGCAGCGTCGAGGTGGGGGGCCCTAACTATGGCTACACCTTC. Residues: CASSVEVGGPNYGYTF.

The V and J genes are TRBV11-2 and TRBJ2-7, with 11 bases lining up with TRBD1. J lost 0 bases, V lost 4 bases, and 5 bases had no gene match. CDR1 and CDR2 from the germline V gene are SGHAT and FQNNGV. This CDR3 region has 16 residues. The CDR3 loop reads CASSSGTGGASYEQYF. In DNA, the CDR3 is TGTGCCAGCAGCTCCGGGACAGGGGGAGCCTCCTACGAGCAGTACTTC.

V is TRBV5-6 and J is TRBJ1-4; tentatively, D is TRBD1 (6 bases). The V gene's germline CDR1 is SGHDT and CDR2 YYEEEE. V was clipped by 4 bases and J by 7 bases, with 11 bases between them. The CDR3 spans 13 residues. Written as DNA, the CDR3 is TGTGCCAGCAGCCTAAGGGACATTGAAAAACTGTTTTTT. Protein: CASSLRDIEKLFF.